This is a list of T cell receptor beta chains from one sample in a study of blood T cells in healthy people across ages. Each CDR3 protein gets one entry after TCRdb re-called the 5' RACE reads with MiXCR. The sample records some 930,000 distinct CDR3 sequences, under 35% being singletons. The same specimen was also included in a second study, on T cells of mothers and their children.

What was sequenced was blood. The source of these receptors is a woman aged 40 to 50 in good health. Each CDR3 is given with its conserved first and last residue. Each record gives: CDR3 protein, CDR3 DNA, J gene, clone size, D gene, V gene. The D gene is left open where the match is weak. Only some rows state a clone size, as once, few, many or a class for expanded clones.

CASSAPLSSYNEQFF,TGTGCCAGCAGCGCTCCCCTCTCTAGCTACAATGAGCAGTTCTTC,TRBJ2-1,many,NA,TRBV9
CASSLQGSNSPLHF,TGTGCCAGCAGTTTACAGGGGAGTAATTCACCCCTCCACTTT,TRBJ1-6,few,NA,TRBV12-3/TRBV12-4
CSYYAAGGLTGELFF,TGCAGCTATTATGCGGCAGGGGGCCTCACCGGGGAGCTGTTTTTT,TRBJ2-2,many,TRBD1,TRBV29-1
CASSLGRRAGTQYF,TGTGCCAGCAGTCTGGGCCGAAGGGCAGGTACGCAGTATTTT,TRBJ2-3,NA,NA,TRBV28
CASSPRDRDGYTF,TGTGCCAGCAGCCCCCGGGACAGGGATGGCTACACCTTC,TRBJ1-2,few,TRBD1,TRBV7-2
CASSLVPSGSYYNGQFF,TGCGCCAGCAGCTTGGTTCCTAGCGGGAGTTACTACAATGGGCAGTTCTTC,TRBJ2-1,NA,TRBD2,TRBV5-1
CATQGAGGNSGANVLTF,TGTGCCACCCAGGGGGCAGGGGGCAACTCTGGGGCCAACGTCCTGACTTTC,TRBJ2-6,NA,TRBD1,TRBV28
CASSSGANSPLHF,TGTGCCAGCAGCTCCGGGGCGAATTCACCCCTCCACTTT,TRBJ1-6,NA,NA,TRBV7-6
CASSSSTGGYQPQHF,TGTGCCAGCAGTTCGAGCACAGGGGGGTACCAGCCCCAGCATTTT,TRBJ1-5,NA,TRBD1,TRBV12-3/TRBV12-4
CSVEARHPRETQYF,TGCAGCGTTGAAGCACGGCACCCGAGGGAGACCCAGTACTTC,TRBJ2-5,many,NA,TRBV29-1
CTSEGEKTQYF,TGTACCAGCGAGGGGGAGAAGACCCAGTACTTC,TRBJ2-5,NA,NA,TRBV27
CAISEASPNTGELFF,TGTGCCATCAGTGAAGCCTCACCGAACACCGGGGAGCTGTTTTTT,TRBJ2-2,few,NA,TRBV10-3
CAIRGVPGTEAFF,TGTGCCATCCGAGGGGTCCCGGGGACTGAAGCTTTCTTT,TRBJ1-1,few,NA,TRBV10-3
CASSPTEGSPLHF,TGCGCCAGCAGCCCCACCGAGGGCTCACCCCTCCACTTT,TRBJ1-6,NA,NA,TRBV4-1
CATSVTLNYGYTF,TGTGCCACCAGTGTGACCCTTAACTATGGCTACACCTTC,TRBJ1-2,NA,NA,TRBV24-1
CASNPGQLNTEAFF,TGTGCCAGTAACCCGGGACAGTTGAACACTGAAGCTTTCTTT,TRBJ1-1,NA,TRBD1,TRBV19
CAISESESSSGNTIYF,TGTGCCATCAGTGAGTCGGAGTCATCCTCTGGAAACACCATATATTTT,TRBJ1-3,NA,NA,TRBV10-3
CSGGGGTNTGERFF,TGCAGCGGTGGGGGCGGGACAAACACCGGGGAGCGGTTTTTT,TRBJ2-2,NA,NA,TRBV29-1
CSVRTGGIVYERYF,TGCAGCGTGAGGACAGGGGGCATTGTTTACGAGCGGTACTTC,TRBJ2-5,NA,TRBD1,TRBV29-1
CASSEGYGVGGTDTQYF,TGTGCCAGCAGTGAAGGTTACGGAGTGGGGGGGACAGATACGCAGTATTTT,TRBJ2-3,few,TRBD2,TRBV6-1
CGVRWTGNYGYTF,TGCGGCGTCCGATGGACAGGAAACTATGGCTACACCTTC,TRBJ1-2,few,TRBD1,TRBV29-1
CASSRDIDSPLHF,TGCGCCAGCAGCCGCGACATCGATTCACCCCTCCACTTT,TRBJ1-6,few,NA,TRBV5-1
CAISVLEANTEAFF,TGTGCCATCAGCGTGCTAGAGGCGAACACTGAAGCTTTCTTT,TRBJ1-1,few,NA,TRBV10-3
CASSGDRDYGYTF,TGTGCCAGCAGCGGGGACAGGGATTATGGCTACACCTTC,TRBJ1-2,many,TRBD1,TRBV7-8
CACSGLFITGSGTDTQYF,TGTGCCTGCAGCGGCCTATTTATTACAGGTAGTGGCACAGATACGCAGTATTTT,TRBJ2-3,NA,NA,TRBV9
CASSSPHDRAGYEQYF,TGTGCCAGCAGTTCACCCCATGACAGGGCCGGGTACGAGCAGTACTTC,TRBJ2-7,NA,TRBD1,TRBV28
CATSDWDRSEQYF,TGTGCCACCAGTGATTGGGACAGGTCGGAGCAGTACTTC,TRBJ2-4,few,TRBD1,TRBV24-1
CSVGRDRGRLNYGYTF,TGCAGCGTTGGCAGGGACAGGGGCCGACTGAACTATGGCTACACCTTC,TRBJ1-2,few,TRBD1,TRBV29-1
CASSLFTPYNEQFF,TGTGCCAGCAGCTTGTTCACCCCCTACAATGAGCAGTTCTTC,TRBJ2-1,few,NA,TRBV5-5
CASSLGLSQETQYF,TGCGCCAGCAGCTTGGGGTTAAGCCAAGAGACCCAGTACTTC,TRBJ2-5,many,NA,TRBV5-1
CASSGHFGNEQFF,TGCGCCAGCAGCGGGCACTTCGGCAATGAGCAGTTCTTC,TRBJ2-1,few,NA,TRBV4-1
CASSPSLTGSGNTIYF,TGTGCCAGCAGCCCGAGCTTGACAGGGTCTGGAAACACCATATATTTT,TRBJ1-3,NA,TRBD1,TRBV7-2
CASSRVTASYNEQFF,TGTGCCAGCAGCCGGGTCACAGCGAGCTACAATGAGCAGTTCTTC,TRBJ2-1,many,NA,TRBV5-5
CASSFEVLAGGDTQYF,TGTGCCAGCAGTTTTGAGGTACTAGCGGGAGGAGATACGCAGTATTTT,TRBJ2-3,NA,TRBD2,TRBV28
CASNPGPSSYEQYF,TGTGCCAGCAACCCGGGACCTTCGAGCTACGAGCAGTACTTC,TRBJ2-7,NA,NA,TRBV12-3/TRBV12-4
CASSQPSGGQETQYF,TGCGCCAGCAGCCAGCCGAGCGGGGGACAAGAGACCCAGTACTTC,TRBJ2-5,many,TRBD2,TRBV4-1
CASSQQGDEQYF,TGTGCCAGCAGCCAACAGGGGGACGAGCAGTACTTC,TRBJ2-7,many,TRBD1,TRBV12-3/TRBV12-4
CASSLIAGAGEQYF,TGCGCCAGCAGCTTGATTGCAGGGGCTGGCGAGCAGTACTTC,TRBJ2-7,few,NA,TRBV5-1
CASSQQKNHDTQYF,TGCGCCAGCAGCCAACAGAAAAACCATGATACGCAGTATTTT,TRBJ2-3,few,NA,TRBV4-1
CASSPNSAGALAVTF,TGTGCCAGCAGCCCAAATTCGGCAGGTGCGCTCGCGGTCACCTTC,TRBJ1-2,few,NA,TRBV16
CASSSGGGEGGELFF,TGCGCCAGCAGCTCAGGAGGGGGAGAAGGTGGGGAGCTGTTTTTT,TRBJ2-2,NA,NA,TRBV5-1
CASSVALTGEGPDTQYF,TGTGCCAGCAGCGTAGCGTTGACAGGCGAGGGTCCAGATACGCAGTATTTT,TRBJ2-3,NA,NA,TRBV9
CASSPRKDTEAFF,TGTGCCAGCTCACCCCGGAAAGACACTGAAGCTTTCTTT,TRBJ1-1,few,NA,TRBV18
CASSEGGSRQETQYF,TGTGCCAGCAGTGAAGGAGGCAGCCGCCAAGAGACCCAGTACTTC,TRBJ2-5,few,NA,TRBV2
CASSPPSTGGHTGELFF,TGTGCCAGCTCACCCCCCAGCACAGGGGGGCACACCGGGGAGCTGTTTTTT,TRBJ2-2,NA,TRBD1,TRBV18
CASTDRDDYPFGGEQFF,TGTGCCAGCACCGACCGAGACGACTACCCATTTGGAGGTGAGCAGTTCTTC,TRBJ2-1,NA,NA,TRBV21-1